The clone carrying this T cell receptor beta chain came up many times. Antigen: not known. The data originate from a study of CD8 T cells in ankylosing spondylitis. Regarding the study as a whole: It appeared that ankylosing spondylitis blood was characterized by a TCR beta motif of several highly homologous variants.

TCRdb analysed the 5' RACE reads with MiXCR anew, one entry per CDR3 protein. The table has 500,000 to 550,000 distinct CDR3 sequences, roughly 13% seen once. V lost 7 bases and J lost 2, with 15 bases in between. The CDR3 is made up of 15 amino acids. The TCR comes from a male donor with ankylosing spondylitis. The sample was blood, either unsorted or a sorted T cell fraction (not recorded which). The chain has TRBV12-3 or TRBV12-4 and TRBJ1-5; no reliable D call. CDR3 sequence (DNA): TGTGCCAGCACCCTTTTCCTGGGAGGCAATCAGCCCCAGCATTTT. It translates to CASTLFLGGNQPQHF.